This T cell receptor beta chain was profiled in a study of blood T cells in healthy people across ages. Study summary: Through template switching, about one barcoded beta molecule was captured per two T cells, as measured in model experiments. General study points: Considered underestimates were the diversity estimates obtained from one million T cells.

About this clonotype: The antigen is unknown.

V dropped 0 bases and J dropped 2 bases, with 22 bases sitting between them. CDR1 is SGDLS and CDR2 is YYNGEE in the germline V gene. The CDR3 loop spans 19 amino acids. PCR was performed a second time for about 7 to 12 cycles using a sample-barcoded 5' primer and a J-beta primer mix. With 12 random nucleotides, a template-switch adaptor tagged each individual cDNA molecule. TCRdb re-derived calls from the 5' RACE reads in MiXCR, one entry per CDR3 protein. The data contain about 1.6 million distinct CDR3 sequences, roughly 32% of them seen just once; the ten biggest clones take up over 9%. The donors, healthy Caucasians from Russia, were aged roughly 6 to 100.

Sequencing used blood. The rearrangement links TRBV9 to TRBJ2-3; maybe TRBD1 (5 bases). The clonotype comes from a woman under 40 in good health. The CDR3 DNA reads TGTGCCAGCAGCGTAGCCTTACAAACGGCAGGGCATATCACAGATACGCAGTATTTT. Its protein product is CASSVALQTAGHITDTQYF.